This T cell receptor (beta chain) was obtained from a study of blood T cell repertoires in COVID-19. Looking at the study overall: In each case, the material was cDNA or gDNA derived from T cells, B-cell-depleted T cells, or PBMCs.

Cohort 3 recovered donors had two negative PCRs, clearance, or symptom resolution. Germline CDR1 and CDR2: SGHRS and YFSETQ. The V gene lost 6 bases and the J gene lost 12 bases, with 19 bases spanning the gap. The CDR3 spans 13 residues. Clones were sequenced by immunoSEQ multiplex PCR, and TCRdb holds only the in-frame ones, with some missing. Of some 430,000 clones in the sample, 90% were seen once. V usage is TRBV5-1 and J usage is TRBJ2-1, with D possibly TRBD2 on 5 matching bases. The sequencing sample was made of PBMCs or T cells enriched from blood (not recorded which). This TCR was recovered from a man aged 18 to 29 who had recovered from COVID-19. CDR3: CASTIEGTFRQFF. CDR3 bases: TGCGCCAGCACCATAGAGGGAACGTTTAGGCAGTTCTTC.